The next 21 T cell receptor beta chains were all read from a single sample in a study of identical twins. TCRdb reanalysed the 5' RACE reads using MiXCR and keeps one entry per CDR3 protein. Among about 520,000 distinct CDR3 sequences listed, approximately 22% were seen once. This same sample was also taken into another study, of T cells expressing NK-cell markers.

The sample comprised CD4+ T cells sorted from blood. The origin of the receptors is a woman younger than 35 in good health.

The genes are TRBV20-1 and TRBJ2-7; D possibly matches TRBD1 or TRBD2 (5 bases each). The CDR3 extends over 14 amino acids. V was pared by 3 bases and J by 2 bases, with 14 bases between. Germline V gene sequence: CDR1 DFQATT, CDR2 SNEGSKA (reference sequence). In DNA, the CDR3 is TGCAGTGCTAGGGTCCGGGGACGAACCTACGAGCAGTACTTC. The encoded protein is CSARVRGRTYEQYF.

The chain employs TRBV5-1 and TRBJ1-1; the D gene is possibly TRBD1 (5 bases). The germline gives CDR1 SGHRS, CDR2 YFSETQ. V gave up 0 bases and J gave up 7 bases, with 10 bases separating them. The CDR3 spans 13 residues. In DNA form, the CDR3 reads TGCGCCAGCAGCTTGGAGGTGGGACTTGAAGCTTTCTTT. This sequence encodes CASSLEVGLEAFF.

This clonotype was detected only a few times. CDR3 bases: TGCAGCGTTGAAGGGGGGGCTTTGACCGCTTCAGATACGCAGTATTTT. Translating it yields CSVEGGALTASDTQYF. This sequence joins TRBV29-1 and TRBJ2-3; D could derive from TRBD1 or TRBD2 (6 bases each). The CDR3 extends over 16 amino acids. Trimming stripped 1 base from V and 4 bases from J, with 18 bases between. Germline loops: CDR1 SQVTM, CDR2 ANQGSEA.

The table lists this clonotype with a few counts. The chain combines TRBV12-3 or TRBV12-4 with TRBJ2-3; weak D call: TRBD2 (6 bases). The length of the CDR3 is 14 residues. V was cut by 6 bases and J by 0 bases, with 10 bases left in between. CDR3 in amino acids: CASRHRGSTDTQYF. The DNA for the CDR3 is TGTGCCAGCAGACATCGGGGGAGCACAGATACGCAGTATTTT.

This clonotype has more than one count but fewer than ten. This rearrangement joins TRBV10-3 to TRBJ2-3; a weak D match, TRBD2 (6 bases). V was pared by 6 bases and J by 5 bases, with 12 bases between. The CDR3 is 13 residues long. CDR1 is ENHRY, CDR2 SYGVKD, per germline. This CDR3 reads CAISGGDLDTQYF. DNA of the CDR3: TGTGCCATCAGCGGCGGGGATCTAGATACGCAGTATTTT.

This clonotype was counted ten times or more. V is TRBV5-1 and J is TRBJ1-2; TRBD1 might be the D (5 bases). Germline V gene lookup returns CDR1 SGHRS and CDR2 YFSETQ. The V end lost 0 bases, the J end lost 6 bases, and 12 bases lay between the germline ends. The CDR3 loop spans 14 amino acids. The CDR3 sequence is CASSLAGQGNGYTF. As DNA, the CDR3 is TGCGCCAGCAGCTTGGCCGGTCAGGGTAATGGCTACACCTTC.

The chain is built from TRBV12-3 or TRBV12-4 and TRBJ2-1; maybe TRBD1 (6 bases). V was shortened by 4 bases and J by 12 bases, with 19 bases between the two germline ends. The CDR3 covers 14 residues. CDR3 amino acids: CASSSDRHSVRQFF. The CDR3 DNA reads TGTGCCAGCAGTTCCGACAGGCATTCGGTTCGGCAGTTCTTC.

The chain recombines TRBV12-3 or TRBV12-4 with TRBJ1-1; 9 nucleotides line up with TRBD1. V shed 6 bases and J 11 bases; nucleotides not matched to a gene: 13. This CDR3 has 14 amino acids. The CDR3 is CASSTGTGNQGAFF. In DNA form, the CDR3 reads TGTGCCAGCAGCACCGGGACAGGGAACCAGGGGGCTTTCTTT.

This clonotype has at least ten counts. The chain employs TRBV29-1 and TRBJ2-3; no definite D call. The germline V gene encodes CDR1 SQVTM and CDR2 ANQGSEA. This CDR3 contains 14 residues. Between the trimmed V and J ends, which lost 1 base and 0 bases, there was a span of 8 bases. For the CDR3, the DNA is TGCAGCGTTGAAGGCCTGTATAGCACAGATACGCAGTATTTT. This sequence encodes CSVEGLYSTDTQYF.

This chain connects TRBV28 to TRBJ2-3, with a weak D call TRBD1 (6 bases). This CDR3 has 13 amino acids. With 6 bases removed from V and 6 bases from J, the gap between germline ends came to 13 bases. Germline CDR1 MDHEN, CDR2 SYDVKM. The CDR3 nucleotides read TGTGCCAGCAGACCACAGGGTACCGATACGCAGTATTTT. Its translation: CASRPQGTDTQYF.

For the CDR3, the DNA is TGTGCCAGCAGTTCCAACCCCTCGAGGTGGGGTGAGCAGTTCTTC. Protein: CASSSNPSRWGEQFF. The chain employs TRBV6-2 or TRBV6-3 and TRBJ2-1; D call uncertain. Trimming removed 4 bases at V and 9 bases at J, with 19 bases between. The CDR3 sequence is 15 residues long. CDR1 is MNHEY, CDR2 SVGEGT, per germline.

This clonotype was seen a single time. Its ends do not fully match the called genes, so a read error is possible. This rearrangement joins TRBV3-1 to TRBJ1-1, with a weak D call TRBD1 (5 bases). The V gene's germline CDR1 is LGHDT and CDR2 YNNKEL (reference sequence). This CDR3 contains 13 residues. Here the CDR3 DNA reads TGTGCCGGCAGCCGGGGGGGGAACACTGAAGCTTTCTTT. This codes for CAGSRGGNTEAFF.

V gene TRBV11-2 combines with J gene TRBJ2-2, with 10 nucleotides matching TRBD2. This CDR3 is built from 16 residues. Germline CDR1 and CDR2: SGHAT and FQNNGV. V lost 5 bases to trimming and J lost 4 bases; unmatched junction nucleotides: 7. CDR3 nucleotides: TGTGCCAGCAGCCATCCGGGACTAGCGATCACCGGGGAGCTGTTTTTT. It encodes CASSHPGLAITGELFF.

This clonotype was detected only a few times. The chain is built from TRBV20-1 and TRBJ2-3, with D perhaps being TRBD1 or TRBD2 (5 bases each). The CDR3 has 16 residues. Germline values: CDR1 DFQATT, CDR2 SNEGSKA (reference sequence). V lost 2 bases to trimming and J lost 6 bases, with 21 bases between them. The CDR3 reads CSARSENLGVRDTQYF. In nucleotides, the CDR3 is TGCAGTGCTAGATCTGAAAACTTGGGGGTACGGGATACGCAGTATTTT.

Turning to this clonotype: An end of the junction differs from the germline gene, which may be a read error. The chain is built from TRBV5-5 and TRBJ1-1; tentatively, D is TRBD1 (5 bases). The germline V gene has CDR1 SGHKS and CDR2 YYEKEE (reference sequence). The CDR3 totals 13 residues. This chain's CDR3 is CASRRDPNTEAFF. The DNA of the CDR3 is TGCGCCAGTCGCCGGGACCCGAACACTGAAGCTTTCTTT.

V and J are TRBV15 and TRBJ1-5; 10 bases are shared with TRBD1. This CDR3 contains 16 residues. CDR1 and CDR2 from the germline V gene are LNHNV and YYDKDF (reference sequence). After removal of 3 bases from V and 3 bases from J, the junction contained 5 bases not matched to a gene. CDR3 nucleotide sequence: TGTGCCACCAGCAGTTCCGGGACAGGGGCCAATCAGCCCCAGCATTTT. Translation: CATSSSGTGANQPQHF.

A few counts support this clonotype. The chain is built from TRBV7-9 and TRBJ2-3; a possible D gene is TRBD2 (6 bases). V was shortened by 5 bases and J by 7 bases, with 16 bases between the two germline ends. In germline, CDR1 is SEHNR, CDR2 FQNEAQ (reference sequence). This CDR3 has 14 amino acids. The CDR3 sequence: CASSRPPGLYTQYF. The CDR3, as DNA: TGTGCCAGCAGCAGACCCCCGGGACTTTATACGCAGTATTTT.

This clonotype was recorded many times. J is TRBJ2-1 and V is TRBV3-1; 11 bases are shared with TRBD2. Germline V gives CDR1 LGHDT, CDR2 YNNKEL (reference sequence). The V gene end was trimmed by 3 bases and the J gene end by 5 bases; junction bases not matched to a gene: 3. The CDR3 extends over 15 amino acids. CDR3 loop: CASSHSGRANNEQFF. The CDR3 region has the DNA TGTGCCAGCAGCCATAGCGGGAGGGCGAACAATGAGCAGTTCTTC.

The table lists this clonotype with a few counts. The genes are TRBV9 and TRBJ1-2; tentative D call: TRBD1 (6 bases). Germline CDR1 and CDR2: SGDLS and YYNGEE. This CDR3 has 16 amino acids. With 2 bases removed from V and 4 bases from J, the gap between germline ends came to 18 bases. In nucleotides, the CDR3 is TGTGCCAGCAGCGTTGGACCCGAACAGGGACCCTATGGCTACACCTTC. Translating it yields CASSVGPEQGPYGYTF.

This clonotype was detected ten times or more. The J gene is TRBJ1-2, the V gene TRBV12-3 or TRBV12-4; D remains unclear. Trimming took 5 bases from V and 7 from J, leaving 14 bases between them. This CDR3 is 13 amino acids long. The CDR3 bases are TGTGCCAGCAGTCCCGGGGAATCCCTTGGCTACACCTTC. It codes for CASSPGESLGYTF.

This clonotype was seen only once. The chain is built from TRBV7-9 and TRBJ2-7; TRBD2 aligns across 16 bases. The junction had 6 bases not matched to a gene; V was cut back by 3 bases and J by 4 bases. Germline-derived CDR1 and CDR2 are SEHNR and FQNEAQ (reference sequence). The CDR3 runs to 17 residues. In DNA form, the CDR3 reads TGTGCCAGCAGCTTGGGACTAGCGGGAGGGCGAGGGTACGAGCAGTACTTC. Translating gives CASSLGLAGGRGYEQYF.